This is a list of T cell receptor beta chains from one sample in a study of vaccination and CD4 T cells after COVID-19. For these TCRs, the target antigens are not known. From the PCR reads, TCRdb called clonotypes with MiXCR, one entry per CDR3 protein. This sample carries 9,900 or so distinct CDR3 sequences, approximately 70% of them seen once, and the ten largest clones take roughly 8%. Sample: CD4+ T cells from blood, cultured in vitro. These receptors were obtained from a human donor who had recovered from COVID-19. The CDR3 runs from the conserved cysteine through the conserved F or W. D genes are given only for firm matches. The size entry is marked missing in some rows and otherwise reads once, few, many or a size class.

CDR3 protein: CASSQDWDRSNYGYTF
CDR3 DNA: TGTGCCAGCAGCCAAGATTGGGACAGGTCTAACTATGGCTACACCTTC
V gene: TRBV14
J gene: TRBJ1-2
clone size: few
D gene: TRBD1
CDR3 length: 16

CDR3 protein: CASSPRDDGYTF
CDR3 DNA: TGTGCCAGCAGCCCGAGGGACGATGGCTACACCTTC
V gene: TRBV7-9
J gene: TRBJ1-2
clone size: NA
D gene: NA
CDR3 length: 12

CDR3 protein: CGDISNQPQHF
CDR3 DNA: TGTGGGGACATTAGCAATCAGCCCCAGCATTTT
V gene: TRBV15
J gene: TRBJ1-5
clone size: NA
D gene: NA
CDR3 length: 11

CDR3 protein: CASSFPTSGYTDTQYF
CDR3 DNA: TGTGCCAGCAGTTTCCCGACTAGCGGTTACACAGATACGCAGTATTTT
V gene: TRBV2
J gene: TRBJ2-3
clone size: few
D gene: TRBD2
CDR3 length: 16

CDR3 protein: CASSLPRGQLNYGYTF
CDR3 DNA: TGTGCCAGCAGTTTACCCCGGGGACAGCTTAACTATGGCTACACCTTC
V gene: TRBV28
J gene: TRBJ1-2
clone size: NA
D gene: TRBD1
CDR3 length: 16

CDR3 protein: CATGTSPNTGELFF
CDR3 DNA: TGTGCCACCGGCACTAGCCCGAACACCGGGGAGCTGTTTTTT
V gene: TRBV24-1
J gene: TRBJ2-2
clone size: once
D gene: NA
CDR3 length: 14

CDR3 protein: CASSIMARSNQPQHF
CDR3 DNA: TGTGCCAGTAGTATAATGGCGAGGAGCAATCAGCCCCAGCATTTT
V gene: TRBV19
J gene: TRBJ1-5
clone size: NA
D gene: NA
CDR3 length: 15

CDR3 protein: CATSDTGPLGTQHF
CDR3 DNA: TGTGCCACCAGTGACACGGGCCCCCTCGGGACCCAGCATTTT
V gene: TRBV24-1
J gene: TRBJ1-5
clone size: NA
D gene: NA
CDR3 length: 14

CDR3 protein: CASRVAEVPAGGYTF
CDR3 DNA: TGTGCCAGTAGGGTGGCTGAGGTACCCGCCGGTGGCTACACCTTC
V gene: TRBV19
J gene: TRBJ1-2
clone size: NA
D gene: NA
CDR3 length: 15

CDR3 protein: CASSEAAGFRGAFF
CDR3 DNA: TGTGCCAGCAGTGAAGCAGCAGGGTTCCGAGGAGCTTTCTTT
V gene: TRBV2
J gene: TRBJ1-1
clone size: NA
D gene: NA
CDR3 length: 14

CDR3 protein: CASSLGGLLSYEQYF
CDR3 DNA: TGTGCCAGCAGTTTAGGGGGCCTACTCTCCTACGAGCAGTACTTC
V gene: TRBV28
J gene: TRBJ2-7
clone size: NA
D gene: NA
CDR3 length: 15

CDR3 protein: CSAPAQGSSNQPQHF
CDR3 DNA: TGCAGTGCGCCTGCACAGGGTTCGAGCAATCAGCCCCAGCATTTT
V gene: TRBV20-1
J gene: TRBJ1-5
clone size: once
D gene: NA
CDR3 length: 15

CDR3 protein: CASTRLGPSGANVLTF
CDR3 DNA: TGTGCCAGCACGCGCCTTGGCCCCTCTGGGGCCAACGTCCTGACTTTC
V gene: TRBV25-1
J gene: TRBJ2-6
clone size: NA
D gene: NA
CDR3 length: 16

CDR3 protein: CATRGTVNQPQHF
CDR3 DNA: TGTGCCACCAGGGGAACCGTCAATCAGCCCCAGCATTTT
V gene: TRBV24-1
J gene: TRBJ1-5
clone size: NA
D gene: NA
CDR3 length: 13

CDR3 protein: CASSPGSESSYEQYF
CDR3 DNA: TGTGCCAGCAGTCCGGGGAGTGAGAGCTCCTACGAGCAGTACTTC
V gene: TRBV28
J gene: TRBJ2-7
clone size: once
D gene: NA
CDR3 length: 15

CDR3 protein: CAWSVRLRTWNTEAFF
CDR3 DNA: TGTGCCTGGAGTGTTAGATTGAGAACATGGAACACTGAAGCTTTCTTT
V gene: TRBV30
J gene: TRBJ1-1
clone size: NA
D gene: NA
CDR3 length: 16

CDR3 protein: CASSLFRGSPLHF
CDR3 DNA: TGTGCCAGCAGTTTGTTTAGGGGGTCACCCCTCCACTTT
V gene: TRBV28
J gene: TRBJ1-6
clone size: NA
D gene: NA
CDR3 length: 13

CDR3 protein: CASNRDGRLSGYTF
CDR3 DNA: TGTGCCAGCAACCGGGACGGGAGGCTAAGCGGCTACACCTTC
V gene: TRBV28
J gene: TRBJ1-2
clone size: few
D gene: NA
CDR3 length: 14

CDR3 protein: CSASGGVNYGYTF
CDR3 DNA: TGCAGTGCTAGCGGGGGGGTTAACTATGGCTACACCTTC
V gene: TRBV20-1
J gene: TRBJ1-2
clone size: large
D gene: NA
CDR3 length: 13

CDR3 protein: CASSKGQEGQPQHF
CDR3 DNA: TGTGCCAGCAGTAAGGGACAGGAGGGTCAGCCCCAGCATTTT
V gene: TRBV6-1
J gene: TRBJ1-5
clone size: NA
D gene: TRBD1
CDR3 length: 14

CDR3 protein: CASSPQGTGSNQPQHF
CDR3 DNA: TGTGCCAGCAGCCCGCAAGGGACCGGGAGCAATCAGCCCCAGCATTTT
V gene: TRBV6-1
J gene: TRBJ1-5
clone size: medium-sized
D gene: NA
CDR3 length: 16

CDR3 protein: CASRERHVQVLNTEAFF
CDR3 DNA: TGTGCCAGCAGGGAACGACATGTCCAGGTATTGAACACTGAAGCTTTCTTT
V gene: TRBV11-2
J gene: TRBJ1-1
clone size: NA
D gene: NA
CDR3 length: 17

CDR3 protein: CSVGGTANTEAFF
CDR3 DNA: TGCAGCGTTGGAGGGACGGCGAACACTGAAGCTTTCTTT
V gene: TRBV29-1
J gene: TRBJ1-1
clone size: NA
D gene: NA
CDR3 length: 13

CDR3 protein: CASSEYGARGSGYTF
CDR3 DNA: TGTGCCAGCAGTGAATACGGTGCTCGGGGAAGTGGCTACACCTTC
V gene: TRBV25-1
J gene: TRBJ1-2
clone size: NA
D gene: NA
CDR3 length: 15

CDR3 protein: CSARTGPNNQPQHF
CDR3 DNA: TGCAGTGCCCGGACAGGGCCAAACAATCAGCCCCAGCATTTT
V gene: TRBV20-1
J gene: TRBJ1-5
clone size: NA
D gene: TRBD1
CDR3 length: 14

CDR3 protein: CASSPRVGGTEAFF
CDR3 DNA: TGTGCCAGCAGCCCTCGGGTGGGGGGCACTGAAGCTTTCTTT
V gene: TRBV7-9
J gene: TRBJ1-1
clone size: NA
D gene: NA
CDR3 length: 14

CDR3 protein: CASSIRGNEQYF
CDR3 DNA: TGTGCCAGTAGTATCAGGGGAAACGAGCAGTACTTC
V gene: TRBV19
J gene: TRBJ2-7
clone size: NA
D gene: NA
CDR3 length: 12

CDR3 protein: CAISEATAARESGYTF
CDR3 DNA: TGTGCCATCAGTGAGGCGACTGCGGCGCGAGAGAGTGGCTACACCTTC
V gene: TRBV10-3
J gene: TRBJ1-2
clone size: few
D gene: NA
CDR3 length: 16

CDR3 protein: CSARDRDRGLETQYF
CDR3 DNA: TGCAGTGCTAGAGACCGGGATCGCGGATTGGAGACCCAGTACTTC
V gene: TRBV20-1
J gene: TRBJ2-5
clone size: NA
D gene: NA
CDR3 length: 15

CDR3 protein: CAWSRAGGEQYF
CDR3 DNA: TGTGCCTGGAGTCGGGCCGGGGGCGAGCAGTACTTC
V gene: TRBV30
J gene: TRBJ2-7
clone size: NA
D gene: NA
CDR3 length: 12

CDR3 protein: CSERDRSYEQYF
CDR3 DNA: TGCAGTGAGCGGGACAGGTCCTACGAGCAGTACTTC
V gene: TRBV20-1
J gene: TRBJ2-7
clone size: NA
D gene: NA
CDR3 length: 12

CDR3 protein: CASSLPRGRGDNSPLHF
CDR3 DNA: TGTGCCAGCAGTTTGCCCAGGGGCAGGGGAGATAATTCACCCCTCCACTTT
V gene: TRBV27
J gene: TRBJ1-6
clone size: NA
D gene: NA
CDR3 length: 17

CDR3 protein: CASSYYGDRPTDTQYF
CDR3 DNA: TGTGCCAGCAGTTACTATGGGGACAGGCCCACAGATACGCAGTATTTT
V gene: TRBV6-5
J gene: TRBJ2-3
clone size: NA
D gene: TRBD1
CDR3 length: 16

CDR3 protein: CASSLLTGANTEAFF
CDR3 DNA: TGTGCCAGCAGTTTACTGACAGGAGCGAACACTGAAGCTTTCTTT
V gene: TRBV28
J gene: TRBJ1-1
clone size: NA
D gene: NA
CDR3 length: 15

CDR3 protein: CAIGPSEGQFF
CDR3 DNA: TGTGCCATCGGCCCCTCCGAGGGGCAGTTCTTC
V gene: TRBV10-3
J gene: TRBJ2-1
clone size: NA
D gene: NA
CDR3 length: 11

CDR3 protein: CASSFGAGYTF
CDR3 DNA: TGTGCCAGCAGCTTTGGGGCTGGCTACACCTTC
V gene: TRBV7-8
J gene: TRBJ1-2
clone size: NA
D gene: NA
CDR3 length: 11

CDR3 protein: CASSLDRVNTEAFF
CDR3 DNA: TGTGCCAGCAGTTTGGACAGGGTGAACACTGAAGCTTTCTTT
V gene: TRBV6-2/TRBV6-3
J gene: TRBJ1-1
clone size: few
D gene: TRBD1
CDR3 length: 14

CDR3 protein: CASSYGQTSNQPQHF
CDR3 DNA: TGTGCCAGCAGTTACGGACAGACTAGCAATCAGCCCCAGCATTTT
V gene: TRBV6-2/TRBV6-3
J gene: TRBJ1-5
clone size: NA
D gene: NA
CDR3 length: 15

CDR3 protein: CASSYTGTDPSPQHF
CDR3 DNA: TGTGCCAGCAGTTATACCGGGACAGATCCCTCGCCCCAGCATTTT
V gene: TRBV6-5
J gene: TRBJ1-5
clone size: few
D gene: TRBD1
CDR3 length: 15

CDR3 protein: CASRVSSNTGELFF
CDR3 DNA: TGTGCCAGCAGGGTGTCCTCGAACACCGGGGAGCTGTTTTTT
V gene: TRBV2
J gene: TRBJ2-2
clone size: NA
D gene: NA
CDR3 length: 14

CDR3 protein: CASSQPGPSYEQYF
CDR3 DNA: TGTGCCAGCAGCCAACCGGGACCCTCCTACGAGCAGTACTTC
V gene: TRBV14
J gene: TRBJ2-7
clone size: NA
D gene: NA
CDR3 length: 14

CDR3 protein: CASSVSGRVTGELFF
CDR3 DNA: TGTGCCAGCAGCGTTAGCGGGAGGGTGACCGGGGAGCTGTTTTTT
V gene: TRBV11-3
J gene: TRBJ2-2
clone size: NA
D gene: TRBD2
CDR3 length: 15

CDR3 protein: CSARIRTNEKLFF
CDR3 DNA: TGCAGTGCTAGGATACGTACTAATGAAAAACTGTTTTTT
V gene: TRBV20-1
J gene: TRBJ1-4
clone size: NA
D gene: NA
CDR3 length: 13

CDR3 protein: CASSLAGHNSPLHF
CDR3 DNA: TGTGCCAGCAGTTTGGCGGGTCATAATTCACCCCTCCACTTT
V gene: TRBV28
J gene: TRBJ1-6
clone size: NA
D gene: NA
CDR3 length: 14

CDR3 protein: CASSLNTGNTIYF
CDR3 DNA: TGTGCCAGCAGTCTCAATACTGGAAACACCATATATTTT
V gene: TRBV27
J gene: TRBJ1-3
clone size: NA
D gene: NA
CDR3 length: 13

CDR3 protein: CASSLAPGGAGELFF
CDR3 DNA: TGTGCCAGCAGCTTAGCACCGGGGGGGGCCGGGGAGCTGTTTTTT
V gene: TRBV7-2
J gene: TRBJ2-2
clone size: few
D gene: TRBD2
CDR3 length: 15

CDR3 protein: CASITWWGNTEAFF
CDR3 DNA: TGTGCCAGCATCACCTGGTGGGGGAACACTGAAGCTTTCTTT
V gene: TRBV6-1
J gene: TRBJ1-1
clone size: NA
D gene: NA
CDR3 length: 14

CDR3 protein: CASSPDRHPSYEQYF
CDR3 DNA: TGTGCCAGCAGTCCCGACAGACATCCCTCCTACGAGCAGTACTTC
V gene: TRBV27
J gene: TRBJ2-7
clone size: NA
D gene: NA
CDR3 length: 15

CDR3 protein: CASSPPDPGTLNTEAFF
CDR3 DNA: TGTGCCAGCAGCCCCCCTGATCCGGGGACTCTGAACACTGAAGCTTTCTTT
V gene: TRBV7-2
J gene: TRBJ1-1
clone size: NA
D gene: NA
CDR3 length: 17

CDR3 protein: CASSTPGLAVSTDTQYF
CDR3 DNA: TGTGCCAGCAGCACTCCGGGACTAGCGGTTAGCACAGATACGCAGTATTTT
V gene: TRBV7-9
J gene: TRBJ2-3
clone size: once
D gene: TRBD2
CDR3 length: 17

CDR3 protein: CASSLGGSFQPQHF
CDR3 DNA: TGTGCCAGCAGTTTGGGGGGATCCTTTCAGCCCCAGCATTTT
V gene: TRBV28
J gene: TRBJ1-5
clone size: NA
D gene: NA
CDR3 length: 14

CDR3 protein: CASRLTGSSPLHF
CDR3 DNA: TGTGCCAGCAGGTTGACAGGGTCTTCACCCCTCCACTTT
V gene: TRBV6-1
J gene: TRBJ1-6
clone size: NA
D gene: TRBD1
CDR3 length: 13

CDR3 protein: CATSDPGGAPGGELFF
CDR3 DNA: TGTGCCACCAGCGACCCGGGGGGGGCGCCGGGCGGGGAGCTGTTTTTT
V gene: TRBV24-1
J gene: TRBJ2-2
clone size: NA
D gene: TRBD2
CDR3 length: 16

CDR3 protein: CASRWPNEGQPQHF
CDR3 DNA: TGTGCCAGCAGATGGCCAAACGAGGGCCAGCCCCAGCATTTT
V gene: TRBV6-1
J gene: TRBJ1-5
clone size: NA
D gene: NA
CDR3 length: 14